The 8 T cell receptor beta chains given below trace back to one sample, sequenced in a study of CD8+ T cells in alopecia areata. After isolation, RNA underwent reverse transcription to generate cDNA as the sequencing template. Method: immunoSEQ multiplex PCR; TCRdb's copy keeps in-frame clones and lacks some. The sample has about 110,000 clones, none seen only once; the top ten hold around a fifth. The sequencing input was lesional skin. These receptors all stem from a C3H/HeJ mouse with alopecia areata. Mice of this strain are of MHC haplotype H2-k.

Points on this clone: Gene names are mouse gene names. The read stops 4 residues short of the end of the CDR3; the missing end is completed from the germline J gene. The chain combines TRBV31 with TRBJ1-4, with TRBD1 identical over 9 bases. This CDR3 has 15 amino acids. Germline V lookup: CDR1 GKSSPN, CDR2 SITVG. Unmatched junction bases numbered 3, after V lost 1 base and J lost 3 bases. The CDR3: CAWSPTGGPNERLFF. The CDR3 DNA, read in part, is TGTGCCTGGAGTCCGACAGGGGGGCCCAACGAA.

Notes on this clone: The listed genes are named as in mouse. The read ends 4 residues before the CDR3 terminus; that terminus is restored from the germline J gene. V is TRBV19 and J is TRBJ1-4; tentative D call: TRBD1 (6 bases). This CDR3 is built from 15 residues. Trimming removed 4 bases at V and 5 bases at J, with 15 bases between. Germline V gives CDR1 FNHDT, CDR2 SITEND (reference sequence). The CDR3 reads CASSYPGTKNERLFF. The CDR3 DNA, read in part, is TGTGCCAGCAGTTACCCCGGGACAAAAAACGAA.

This clone was detected a few times. Genes and germline come from the mouse. The read is 4 residues too short to cover the CDR3 end, so that end is filled in from the germline J gene. Other nucleotide sequences from this sample produce the same CDR3. The chain combines TRBV13-3 with TRBJ2-1; D is perhaps TRBD2 (7 bases). This CDR3 has 16 residues. Trimming shortened V by 0 bases and J by 1 base, and 11 bases separated the two germline ends. Germline V gene sequence: CDR1 NNHDY, CDR2 SYVADS. CDR3 bases read: TGTGCCAGCAGTGATGGTGGGGGGCCCAACTATGCT. Translation: CASSDGGGPNYA. The full CDR3 is CASSDGGGPNYAEQFF.

To note about this clone: Gene names refer to mouse genes. The CDR3 end falls 4 residues outside the read, so it is completed with the germline J gene. The genes are TRBV13-1 and TRBJ2-7; tentative D call: TRBD1 (6 bases). The CDR3 runs 14 residues. The V gene lost 3 bases and the J gene lost 0 bases, with 10 bases spanning the gap. CDR1 and CDR2 from the germline V gene are NSHNY and SYGAGN. The sequenced part of the CDR3 DNA is TGTGCCAGCAGTGGTGGACAGAGCTCCTAT. It codes for CASSGGQSSY. The whole CDR3 protein reads CASSGGQSSYEQYF.

This clone appeared many times. Gene names denote mouse genes. The read halts 4 residues ahead of the CDR3 end, with the missing end drawn from the germline J gene. The V gene is TRBV13-1, the J gene TRBJ1-1; D gene uncertain. The CDR3 extends over 11 amino acids. The V gene's germline CDR1 is NSHNY and CDR2 SYGAGN. V was trimmed by 6 bases and J by 1 base, leaving 4 bases between them. The part of the CDR3 DNA that was read is TGTGCCAGCACCAGAAACACA. The encoded protein is CASTRNT. The entire CDR3 protein reads CASTRNTEVFF.

This clone appeared a few times. The germline and genes are mouse ones. The read stops 4 residues short of the end of the CDR3; the missing end is completed from the germline J gene. V usage is TRBV19 and J usage is TRBJ1-4; TRBD1 aligns across 7 bases. Germline lookup yields CDR1 FNHDT and CDR2 SITEND (reference sequence). The CDR3 extends over 13 amino acids. J gave up 2 bases and V 7 bases, and 2 bases lay outside the gene matches. CDR3 residues: CASLGQSNERLFF. Partial CDR3 DNA: TGTGCCAGCCTGGGACAGTCCAACGAA.

There are a few counts of this clone. Any gene name here is a mouse gene name. CDR3 protein: CAWSLGGKNTEVFF. CDR3 DNA, as far as it was read: TGTGCCTGGAGTCTGGGGGGGAAAAACACA. The J gene is TRBJ1-1, the V gene TRBV31; TRBD1 might be the D (5 bases). The read ends 4 residues shy of where the CDR3 ends; the end is completed using the germline J gene. V lost 0 bases and J lost 1, with 9 bases in between. CDR3 size: 14 residues. The germline V gene encodes CDR1 GKSSPN and CDR2 SITVG.

This clone was detected only a few times. Here the gene names and germline are mouse. The CDR3 extends 4 residues past the end of the read, so its final part is completed from the germline J gene. The chain is built from TRBV16 and TRBJ1-4, with 9 nucleotides matching TRBD1. V lost 0 bases and J lost 5; bases outside the gene matches: 1. Germline CDR1 SGHSA, CDR2 FRNQAP. The CDR3 covers 15 residues. The CDR3 bases that were read are TGTGCAAGCAGCTTAGAACAGGGGGCGAACGAA. Protein: CASSLEQGANE. The full CDR3 is CASSLEQGANERLFF. Supplemented by reference TRBV16 and TRBJ1-4, the full variable domain reads NAGVIQTPRHKVTGKGQEATLWCEPISGHSAVFWYRQTIVQGLEFLTYFRNQAPIDDSGMPKERFSAQMPNQSHSTLKIQSTQPQDSAVYLCASSLEQGANERLFFGHGTKLSVL.